This T cell receptor (beta chain) comes out of a study of monozygotic twins with inflammatory bowel disease. Study-wide findings and caveats: Among IBD patients, TCRbeta diversity (inverse Simpson) was lower than in healthy co-twins. Individual T cell subtypes were not distinguishable. Concordance status among twins (concordant versus discordant) showed no link to repertoire similarity, possibly from limited power.

The CDR3 contains 13 residues. About 3.5 ug of total RNA went into each TCR library. One entry per CDR3 protein, without DNA, is what TCRdb gives after re-calling the 5' RACE reads. Here the sample table reports around 200,000 distinct CDR3 sequences. As concerns this clonotype: The antigen is undetermined.

Sequencing was performed on blood. V usage is TRBV12-3 or TRBV12-4 and J usage is TRBJ1-2; TCRdb's D call of TRBD1 is untestable without DNA. This clonotype was sampled from a human donor with ulcerative colitis or Crohn's disease, or a healthy co-twin of an affected twin (not recorded which). This CDR3 is CASSMTGGLGYTF.